Detailed here is one T cell receptor beta chain. The antigen this receptor binds is unknown. No much larger clone exists at a distance of one base, and base qualities are not known. CDR1 KGHSH and CDR2 LQKENI are derived from the germline V gene. The CDR3 runs 15 amino acids, cysteine and phenylalanine included. Only CDR3 DNA remains: 45 bases, in frame from the first base. The germline V and J ends show losses of 1 base and 3 bases respectively, and no gene match explains 2 bases of the junction. The library was generated by 5' RACE. Sequencing relied on a NextSeq 500. In the TCR library protocol, unique molecular identifiers were attached to individual cDNA molecules to correct for PCR bias and sequencing error. TCR alpha and beta chains were both sequenced, and the abundances of alpha and beta sequences in each sample were closely correlated with each other. In the source study's methods: Decombinator V4 was used to annotate the V gene, J gene and CDR3 of the TCR sequences. TCRs were defined as expanded if a significant change between any two time points was detected under a Poisson model with p below 0.0001. Abundances of TCRs were expressed as counts per million after normalisation to the total number of TCRs sequenced in each sample. MAIT TCRs were defined by TRAV1-2 paired with TRAJ12, TRAJ20 or TRAJ33, and iNKT TCRs by TRAV10 paired with TRAJ18. VDJdb, accessed 1 November 2021, was searched for CMV, EBV and SARS-CoV-2 annotated TCRs, with TCRs annotated for multiple antigens excluded. Starting from the raw public reads, TCRdb applied fastp trimming at Q25, assembled clones with MiXCR and retained in-frame beta chains. One record per CDR3 amino acid sequence lists the most common genes and DNA. TCRdb assigned the V and J calls; the authors' analysis was not used. The sample profile shows roughly 51,000 distinct CDR3 sequences; roughly 12% of them were found once. The ten biggest clones cover roughly a tenth of the sample.

A case-control design nested within a healthcare worker cohort in London, UK, was used, with weekly nasopharyngeal swab PCR tests and blood sampling performed. Healthcare workers were enrolled in the week of the UK lockdown, from 23 to 31 March 2020, and were followed every week for up to about 16 weeks. These data are taken from a study of early T cells in non-severe SARS-CoV-2 infection (dated by TCRdb to the early 2020s). Background on the whole study: Because TCR sequencing relied on bulk RNA taken from unsorted whole blood, pairing of alpha and beta chains was not possible. The research as a whole found: VDJdb matching was skewed toward anti-spike CD8 responses and likely underestimated virus-specific expansions by missing private and CD4 specificities.

Sequenced input: whole blood. The rearrangement combines TRBV18 with TRBJ2-2; the junction holds 7 bases that match TRBD1. This TCR was recovered from an adult who was a healthcare worker with PCR-confirmed SARS-CoV-2 infection or an uninfected control (not recorded which). CDR3 protein: CASSPRQGDTGELFF. The DNA sequence is TGTGCCAGCTCACCACGACAGGGAGACACCGGGGAGCTGTTTTTT. The CDR3 plus the reference TRBV18 and TRBJ2-2 genes for the other parts give the full variable domain: NAGVMQNPRHLVRRRGQEARLRCSPMKGHSHVYWYRQLPEEGLKFMVYLQKENIIDESGMPKERFSAEFPKEGPSILRIQQVVRGDSAAYFCASSPRQGDTGELFFGEGSRLTVL.